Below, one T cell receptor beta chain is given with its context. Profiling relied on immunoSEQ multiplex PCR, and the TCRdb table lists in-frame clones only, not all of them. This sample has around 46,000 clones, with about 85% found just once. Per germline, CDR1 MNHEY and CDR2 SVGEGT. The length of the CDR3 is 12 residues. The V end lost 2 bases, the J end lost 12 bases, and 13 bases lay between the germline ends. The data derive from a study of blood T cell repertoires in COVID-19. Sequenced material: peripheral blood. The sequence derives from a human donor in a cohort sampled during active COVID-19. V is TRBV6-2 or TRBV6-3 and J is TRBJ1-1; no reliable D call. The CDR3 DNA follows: TGTGCCAGCAGTTACGCGGCCAACGAACCTTTCTTT. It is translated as CASSYAANEPFF.